What follows are 9 T cell receptor beta chains derived from one specimen sequenced in a study of T cells in Graves' hyperthyroidism and ophthalmopathy (dated by TCRdb to about 2019). To prepare the library, multiplex PCR was applied. The instrument was an Illumina HiSeq 2000. Amplification of TCR beta CDR3 regions was carried out from RNA transcripts. A first-round RT-PCR of the TCR CDR3 used the HTBI primer set with the Qiagen OneStep RT-PCR kit. TCRdb reran the public reads through fastp at Q25 and MiXCR, keeping productive beta chains. When rows share a CDR3 protein, they turn into one entry using the most common DNA and genes. The sample has about 350,000 distinct CDR3 sequences on record, roughly 13% of them singletons. Together, the top ten hold roughly 35% of the sample. What was sequenced was blood. These receptor sequences come from a woman in her forties with Graves' ophthalmopathy.

The rearrangement links TRBV3-1 to TRBJ2-5, with D maybe TRBD2 (6 bases). Trimming removed 0 bases from V and 3 bases from J, with 14 bases in between. Germline CDR1 and CDR2: LGHDT and YNNKEL (reference sequence). The CDR3 spans 16 residues. The CDR3 DNA sequence: TGTGCCAGCAGCCAAGAGCGGGACTCAAGAAAAGAGACCCAGTACTTC. This translates into CASSQERDSRKETQYF.

This clonotype showed up many times. The DNA of the CDR3 is TGTGCCAGCAGCTTACAGGGGAAGGCTTTCTTT. Translated: CASSLQGKAFF. V usage is TRBV7-8 and J usage is TRBJ1-1; D might be TRBD1 (6 bases). This CDR3 has 11 residues. Germline loops: CDR1 SGHVS, CDR2 FQNEAQ. Trimming stripped 2 bases from V and 11 bases from J, with 9 bases between.

This clonotype appeared a few times. J is TRBJ2-1 and V is TRBV7-9, with TRBD1 as a possible D gene (6 bases). Per the germline V gene, CDR1 is SEHNR and CDR2 is FQNEAQ (reference sequence). This CDR3 is 18 amino acids long. Trimming cost V 6 bases and J 5 bases, with 26 bases left between them. The CDR3 coding sequence is TGTGCCAGCAGTTTTCCCCGATACAGGGTGGAATTCGACAATGAGCAGTTCTTC. Protein sequence: CASSFPRYRVEFDNEQFF. Full variable domain (outside the CDR3, taken from reference TRBV7-9 and TRBJ2-1): DTGVSQNPRHKITKRGQNVTFRCDPISEHNRLYWYRQTLGQGPEFLTYFQNEAQLEKSRLLSDRFSAERPKGSFSTLEIQRTEQGDSAMYLCASSFPRYRVEFDNEQFFGPGTRLTVL.

This clonotype was recorded at least ten times. J is TRBJ2-1 and V is TRBV19; 14 nucleotides align to TRBD2. Looked up from germline, CDR1 is LNHDA and CDR2 is SQIVND (reference sequence). This CDR3 contains 18 residues. The J segment lost 1 base and the V segment lost 4 bases, leaving 6 bases of the junction unmatched. The CDR3 reads CASSKTSGGAGSYNEQFF. DNA of the CDR3: TGTGCCAGTAGTAAGACTAGCGGGGGGGCAGGTTCCTACAATGAGCAGTTCTTC.

The CDR3 DNA is TGTGCCAGCAGCGGAGGACAGACCGTCTATGGCTACACCTTC. Amino acids: CASSGGQTVYGYTF. This rearrangement joins TRBV5-8 to TRBJ1-2, with D tentatively TRBD1 (6 bases). The CDR3 runs 14 residues. Germline V gene sequence: CDR1 SGHTS, CDR2 YDEGEE. V was cut by 4 bases and J by 4 bases, with 14 bases left in between.

On this clonotype: Germline is not matched at one junction end, which may reflect a read error. J is TRBJ2-3 and V is TRBV6-1; the match to TRBD1 covers 7 bases. CDR3 size: 18 residues. Germline lookup yields CDR1 MNHNS and CDR2 SASEGT. The CDR3 loop reads CSSSGARFWDSARNTQYF. The CDR3 region has the DNA TGTTCCAGCAGTGGTGCCCGATTTTGGGACAGCGCGCGGAATACGCAGTATTTT.

The sample holds a few counts of this clonotype. The chain uses TRBV18 and TRBJ2-4, with TRBD1 matching over 8 bases. Trimming took 0 bases from V and 11 from J; bases not matched to a gene: 3. Per germline, CDR1 KGHSH and CDR2 LQKENI. This CDR3 contains 13 residues. The CDR3 loop is CASSPPSGGLQYF. The CDR3 nucleotides read TGTGCCAGCTCACCACCGTCAGGGGGCCTTCAGTACTTC.

This clonotype was detected ten times or more. The J gene is TRBJ1-4, the V gene TRBV27; D is perhaps TRBD1 (5 bases). Germline values: CDR1 MNHEY, CDR2 SMNVEV (reference sequence). CDR3 size: 14 residues. V lost 5 bases, J lost 8 bases, and 15 bases lay in between. CDR3 in DNA: TGTGCCAGCAGTCCGGACACGGTTGGGGAAAAACTGTTTTTT. Translating it yields CASSPDTVGEKLFF.

At least ten counts were recorded for this clonotype. The chain employs TRBV29-1 and TRBJ1-2; D is undetermined. Germline V gene data show CDR1 as SQVTM and CDR2 as ANQGSEA. The CDR3 loop spans 11 amino acids. V shed 4 bases and J shed 4 bases, with 7 bases lying between them. The CDR3 loop is CSVGASYGYTF. The CDR3 DNA reads as TGCAGCGTTGGGGCCAGCTATGGCTACACCTTC.